This T cell receptor beta chain was obtained from a study of T cells after posttransplantation cyclophosphamide. A few counts support this clone. Its antigen remains unknown. V lost 0 bases and J lost 5, with 11 bases in between. This CDR3 contains 14 residues. Germline V gene data show CDR1 as SGHRS and CDR2 as YFSETQ. Method: immunoSEQ multiplex PCR; TCRdb's copy keeps in-frame clones and lacks some. The repertoire shows around 34,000 clones, none seen only once; the top ten take about 7%. Study findings and constraints: Later blood repertoires were often dominated by clones from the donor CD8+ memory compartment. Recipient CMV seropositivity and CMV reactivation strongly tracked TRB clonality.

Material: PBMCs. The V gene is TRBV5-1, the J gene TRBJ2-5; D is unclear. The sequence came from a woman aged 45-65 years in good health and a related stem cell transplant donor. As DNA, the CDR3 is TGCGCCAGCAGCTTGGAGGGCTTCAGTGAGACCCAGTACTTC. It codes for CASSLEGFSETQYF. The complete variable domain, with remaining parts taken from reference TRBV5-1 and TRBJ2-5, reads KAGVTQTPRYLIKTRGQQVTLSCSPISGHRSVSWYQQTPGQGLQFLFEYFSETQRNKGNFPGRFSGRQFSNSRSEMNVSTLELGDSALYLCASSLEGFSETQYFGPGTRLLVL.